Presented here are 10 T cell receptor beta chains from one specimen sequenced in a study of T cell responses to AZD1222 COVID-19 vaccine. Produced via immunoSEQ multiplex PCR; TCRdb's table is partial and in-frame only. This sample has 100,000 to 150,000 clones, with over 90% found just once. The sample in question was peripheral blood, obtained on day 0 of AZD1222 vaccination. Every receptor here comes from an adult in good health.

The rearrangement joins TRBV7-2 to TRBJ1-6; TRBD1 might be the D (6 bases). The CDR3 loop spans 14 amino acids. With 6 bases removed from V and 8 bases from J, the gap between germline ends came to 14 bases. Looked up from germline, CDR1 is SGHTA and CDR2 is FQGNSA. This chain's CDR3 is CASRRGGMDSPLHF. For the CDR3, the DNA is TGTGCCAGCAGGAGAGGGGGAATGGATTCACCCCTCCACTTT.

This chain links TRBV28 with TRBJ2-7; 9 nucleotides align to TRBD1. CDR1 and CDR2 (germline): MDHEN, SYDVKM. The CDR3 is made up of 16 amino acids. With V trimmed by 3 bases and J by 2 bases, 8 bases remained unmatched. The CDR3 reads CASSLTGTGHPYEQYF. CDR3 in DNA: TGTGCCAGCAGTTTGACCGGGACAGGGCACCCCTACGAGCAGTACTTC.

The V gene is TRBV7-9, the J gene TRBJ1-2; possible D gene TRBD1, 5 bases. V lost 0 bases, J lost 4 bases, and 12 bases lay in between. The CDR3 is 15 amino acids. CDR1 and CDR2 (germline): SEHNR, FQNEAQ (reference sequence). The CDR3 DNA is TGTGCCAGCAGCTTAGCGTCCGCGACAGCCTATGGCTACACCTTC. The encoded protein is CASSLASATAYGYTF.

The CDR3 sequence: CASSLSTLAGVKQYF. CDR3 sequence (DNA): TGTGCCAGCAGCTTATCGACCCTAGCGGGAGTCAAGCAGTACTTC. This chain connects TRBV7-2 to TRBJ2-7; 10 nucleotides agree with TRBD2. Germline assignment: CDR1 SGHTA and CDR2 FQGNSA. Trimming cost V 2 bases and J 8 bases; bases outside gene matches: 9. The CDR3 extends over 15 amino acids.

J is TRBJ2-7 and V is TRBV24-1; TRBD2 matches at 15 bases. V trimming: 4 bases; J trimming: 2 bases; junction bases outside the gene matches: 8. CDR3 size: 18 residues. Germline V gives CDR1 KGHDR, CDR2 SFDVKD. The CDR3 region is CATSDSGLAGGNTYEQYF. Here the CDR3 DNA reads TGTGCCACCAGTGACTCGGGACTAGCGGGAGGAAACACCTACGAGCAGTACTTC.

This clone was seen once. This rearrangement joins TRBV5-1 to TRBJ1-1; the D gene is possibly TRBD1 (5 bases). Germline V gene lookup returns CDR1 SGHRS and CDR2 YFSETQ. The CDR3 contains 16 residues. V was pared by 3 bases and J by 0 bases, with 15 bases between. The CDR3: CASSSGLRPMNTEAFF. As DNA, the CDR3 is TGCGCCAGCAGCTCGGGACTGCGCCCCATGAACACTGAAGCTTTCTTT.

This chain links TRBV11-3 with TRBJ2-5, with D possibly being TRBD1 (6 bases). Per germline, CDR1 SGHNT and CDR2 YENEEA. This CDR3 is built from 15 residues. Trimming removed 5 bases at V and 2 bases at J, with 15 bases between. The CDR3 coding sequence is TGTGCCAGCAGCGACTCCGGGACAAAACAAGAGACCCAGTACTTC. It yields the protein CASSDSGTKQETQYF. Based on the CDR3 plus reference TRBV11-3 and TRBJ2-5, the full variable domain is EAGVVQSPRYKIIEKKQPVAFWCNPISGHNTLYWYLQNLGQGPELLIRYENEEAVDDSQLPKDRFSAERLKGVDSTLKIQPAELGDSAVYLCASSDSGTKQETQYFGPGTRLLVL.

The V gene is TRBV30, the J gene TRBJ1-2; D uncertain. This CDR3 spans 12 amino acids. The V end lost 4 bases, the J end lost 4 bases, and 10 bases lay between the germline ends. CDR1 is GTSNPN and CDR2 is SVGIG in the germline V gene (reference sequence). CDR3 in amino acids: CAWNVNSYGYTF. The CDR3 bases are TGTGCCTGGAATGTGAACAGCTATGGCTACACCTTC.

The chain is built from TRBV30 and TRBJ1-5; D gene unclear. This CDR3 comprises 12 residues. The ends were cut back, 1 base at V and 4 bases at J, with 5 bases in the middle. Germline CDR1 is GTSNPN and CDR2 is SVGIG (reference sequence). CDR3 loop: CAWSDGNQPQHF. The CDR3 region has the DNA TGTGCCTGGAGTGACGGTAATCAGCCCCAGCATTTT.

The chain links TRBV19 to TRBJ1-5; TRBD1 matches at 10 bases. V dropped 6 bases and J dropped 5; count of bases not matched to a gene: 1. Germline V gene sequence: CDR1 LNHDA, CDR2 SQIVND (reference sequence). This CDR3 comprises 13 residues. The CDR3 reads CASRDRGDQPQHF. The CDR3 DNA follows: TGTGCCAGTAGGGACAGGGGGGATCAGCCCCAGCATTTT. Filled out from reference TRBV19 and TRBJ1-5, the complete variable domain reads DGGITQSPKYLFRKEGQNVTLSCEQNLNHDAMYWYRQDPGQGLRLIYYSQIVNDFQKGDIAEGYSVSREKKESFPLTVTSAQKNPTAFYLCASRDRGDQPQHFGDGTRLSIL.